This T cell receptor beta chain was sequenced in a study of T cell repertoires in cytomegalovirus infection. Study findings and constraints: Within the response measured ex vivo, HLA-C-restricted CMV-specific TCR beta clonotypes were dominant. Using cumulative public TCR beta family frequency, the authors identified those who carried CMV together with the relevant HLA.

Per the germline V gene, CDR1 is MNHEY and CDR2 is SMNVEV (reference sequence). CDR3 length: 14 residues. Trimming removed 4 bases from V and 1 base from J, with 10 bases in between. TCRdb redid the calling of the reads with MiXCR, one entry per CDR3 protein. The repertoire includes approximately 990,000 distinct CDR3 sequences, less than 35% of them detected once, and 11% to 15% sits in the top ten. This clonotype was seen many times. Its antigen is undetermined. Here the sequenced sample was cultured CD8+ T cells from PBMCs, taken from culture after CMV antigen stimulation. This sequence joins TRBV27 and TRBJ1-1; D unclear. This clonotype originated in a human donor in good health (CMV status not recorded). Some clones in this sample may be carry-over from other donors' samples. This chain's CDR3 is CASSSPGENTEAFF. DNA of the CDR3: TGTGCCAGCAGTTCCCCGGGAGAGAACACTGAAGCTTTCTTT.